The next 17 T cell receptor beta chains were all read from a single sample in a study of blood T cell repertoires in COVID-19 (dated by TCRdb to the early 2020s). Receptors were amplified or captured by the immunoSEQ multiplex PCR assay. In TCRdb, the immuneACCESS table is reduced to in-frame sequences with V and J assigned. These tables do not hold every clone; where another copy was compared, an unresolved V gene accounts for under half, and the others remain unexplained. The sample table holds around 300,000 clones, of which roughly 90% were seen once. The ten biggest clones cover about 1.7% of the sample. The sample consisted of PBMCs or T cells enriched from blood (not recorded which). Receptor source: a woman in her thirties or forties who had recovered from COVID-19.

V usage is TRBV7-3 and J usage is TRBJ2-5; 8 positions agree with TRBD1. Germline V gene data show CDR1 as SGHTA and CDR2 as FQGTGA. V shed 1 base, J shed 0 bases, and the junction held 10 bases outside the gene matches. The CDR3 loop spans 18 amino acids. This CDR3 is CASSLKSLGRGHQETQYF. CDR3 nucleotides: TGTGCCAGCAGCTTAAAGTCCCTGGGCAGGGGGCACCAAGAGACCCAGTACTTC.

CDR3 protein: CASSQQEGSTGELFF. The CDR3 nucleotides are TGCGCCAGCAGCCAGCAGGAGGGTAGCACCGGGGAGCTGTTTTTT. V is TRBV4-3 and J is TRBJ2-2, with D tentatively TRBD2 (6 bases). Trimming removed 3 bases at V and 4 bases at J, with 12 bases between. This CDR3 is built from 15 residues. Germline assignment: CDR1 LGHNA and CDR2 YSLEER.

Turning to this clone: At one of its ends the junction is not consistent with the germline gene, which may arise from a read error. The CDR3 loop is CASSEGTQGAGNTIYF. For the CDR3, the DNA is TGTGCTAGCAGTGAAGGAACCCAGGGGGCTGGAAACACCATATATTTT. J is TRBJ1-3 and V is TRBV7-7, with 7 bases that match TRBD1. The germline V gene has CDR1 SSHAT and CDR2 FNYEAQ (reference sequence). This CDR3 comprises 16 residues.

The J gene is TRBJ2-1, the V gene TRBV10-3; D perhaps matches TRBD2 (6 bases). V gave up 10 bases and J gave up 10 bases, with 26 bases separating them. Germline CDR1 reads ENHRY; CDR2 reads SYGVKD. This CDR3 is 15 amino acids long. The CDR3 loop reads CATDDPGLGAREQFF. The DNA for the CDR3 is TGTGCCACCGATGACCCGGGACTCGGCGCAAGGGAGCAGTTCTTC.

V usage is TRBV5-1 and J usage is TRBJ1-6; D gene uncertain. CDR3 length: 16 residues. V was trimmed by 1 base and J by 5 bases, leaving 13 bases between them. CDR1 SGHRS and CDR2 YFSETQ come from the germline V gene. Written as DNA, the CDR3 is TGCGCCAGCAGCTTGCTCCCGGGGTCAAATAATTCACCCCTCCACTTT. It specifies CASSLLPGSNNSPLHF. Combining the CDR3 with reference TRBV5-1 and TRBJ1-6 gives the whole variable domain KAGVTQTPRYLIKTRGQQVTLSCSPISGHRSVSWYQQTPGQGLQFLFEYFSETQRNKGNFPGRFSGRQFSNSRSEMNVSTLELGDSALYLCASSLLPGSNNSPLHFGNGTRLTVT.

The gene calls are TRBV28 and TRBJ2-7; a possible D gene is TRBD1 (6 bases). V lost 6 bases and J lost 6, with 12 bases in between. CDR3 length: 12 amino acids. CDR1 MDHEN and CDR2 SYDVKM come from the germline V gene. Here the CDR3 reads CASSPQGREQYF. CDR3 sequence (DNA): TGTGCCAGCAGCCCCCAGGGGCGCGAGCAGTACTTC.

This rearrangement joins TRBV19 to TRBJ2-2, with D possibly being TRBD1 (5 bases). The V gene's germline CDR1 is LNHDA and CDR2 SQIVND (reference sequence). The CDR3 loop spans 13 amino acids. Trimming stripped 10 bases from V and 2 bases from J, with 11 bases between. CDR3 DNA: TGTGCCATCAGCAGGGCTAACACCGGGGAGCTGTTTTTT. This translates into CAISRANTGELFF.

The CDR3 DNA sequence: TGTGCCAGCAGCCTGGGACAGCGCACAGATACGCAGTATTTT. Translation: CASSLGQRTDTQYF. The chain recombines TRBV5-8 with TRBJ2-3; 7 bases map to TRBD1. The CDR3 contains 14 residues. Trimming at V came to 4 bases and at J to 1 base, leaving 3 bases not matched to a gene. Germline values: CDR1 SGHTS, CDR2 YDEGEE.

The chain links TRBV6-4 to TRBJ1-3, with 8 bases aligning to TRBD1. CDR1 and CDR2 from the germline V gene are MRHNA and SNTAGT. J was trimmed by 0 bases and V by 1 base; bases with no gene match: 11. This CDR3 is built from 19 residues. The CDR3: CASSDWTGFVASSGNTIYF. CDR3 nucleotide sequence: TGTGCCAGCAGTGACTGGACAGGGTTTGTCGCGTCCTCTGGAAACACCATATATTTT.

The gene calls are TRBV2 and TRBJ1-4, with 7 bases fitting TRBD1. The CDR3 is made up of 15 amino acids. The V gene end was trimmed by 8 bases and the J gene end by 0 bases; junction bases not matched to a gene: 6. Germline CDR1 and CDR2: SNHLY and FYNNEI. This CDR3 is CASGDTGATNEKLFF. The DNA of the CDR3 is TGTGCCAGCGGGGACACAGGGGCAACTAATGAAAAACTGTTTTTT.

This clone was found once. The V gene is TRBV5-4, the J gene TRBJ2-7; 9 nucleotides line up with TRBD1. The CDR3 contains 16 residues. Unmatched junction bases numbered 11, after V lost 4 bases and J lost 3 bases. Germline V CDR1 and CDR2: SGHNT, YYREEE (reference sequence). CDR3 bases: TGTGCCAGCAGCCCGAGAGGGACAGGGCTCAGCTACGAGCAGTACTTC. Translated, it gives CASSPRGTGLSYEQYF.

This sequence joins TRBV6-2 or TRBV6-3 and TRBJ1-5; 11 bases align to TRBD1. CDR3 length: 15 residues. Trimming at V came to 5 bases and at J to 6 bases, leaving 6 bases not matched to a gene. Germline-derived CDR1 and CDR2 are MNHEY and SVGEGT. CDR3 sequence (DNA): TGTGCCAGCAGTACCTCCGGGACAGGGGGTCAGCCCCAGCATTTT. Amino acids: CASSTSGTGGQPQHF.

The genes are TRBV18 and TRBJ1-1, with D uncertain. Germline assignment: CDR1 KGHSH and CDR2 LQKENI. The CDR3 contains 15 residues. V shed 1 base and J shed 1 base, with 10 bases lying between them. The DNA for the CDR3 is TGTGCCAGCTCACCACAAGTCTACGGGAACACTGAAGCTTTCTTT. It specifies CASSPQVYGNTEAFF.

V is TRBV29-1 and J is TRBJ1-2; TRBD1 might be the D (6 bases). This CDR3 comprises 14 residues. With 4 bases removed from V and 8 bases from J, the gap between germline ends came to 20 bases. The germline CDR1 and CDR2 sequences are SQVTM and ANQGSEA. The CDR3 DNA sequence: TGCAGCGTTGGCCCAACAGGGATTGAAGGGGGCTACACCTTC. Its translation is CSVGPTGIEGGYTF.

The chain joins TRBV7-8 to TRBJ2-1; 11 bases agree with TRBD2. V shed 3 bases and J 2 bases; nucleotides not matched to a gene: 3. The germline CDR1 and CDR2 sequences are SGHVS and FQNEAQ. CDR3 length equals 16 residues. Here the CDR3 DNA reads TGTGCCAGCAGCTTGGGACTAGCGGACGCCTACAATGAGCAGTTCTTC. The encoded protein is CASSLGLADAYNEQFF.

This clone was observed once. The J gene is TRBJ2-7, the V gene TRBV10-3; 8 bases are shared with TRBD2. CDR3 length: 15 residues. J was trimmed by 3 bases and V by 4 bases; bases with no gene match: 8. The germline CDR1 and CDR2 sequences are ENHRY and SYGVKD. In DNA form, the CDR3 reads TGTGCCATCAGTGGTGAGCGGGAGAAGGACTACGAGCAGTACTTC. Amino acids: CAISGEREKDYEQYF.

The chain uses TRBV4-1 and TRBJ1-5; no clear D. Germline lookup yields CDR1 MGHRA and CDR2 YSYEKL. Trimming removed 1 base from V and 5 bases from J, with 9 bases in between. The CDR3 runs 14 residues. The CDR3: CASSQVMGDQPQHF. The CDR3 nucleotides read TGCGCCAGCAGCCAAGTAATGGGAGATCAGCCCCAGCATTTT.